This T cell receptor (beta chain) was obtained from a study of cytomegalovirus exposure and HLA in healthy donors. General study findings and limits: In an earlier analysis, productive rearrangement rates for most beta V segments clustered near 90% or 30%.

To note about this clone: Its cognate antigen is unknown.

Vbeta (60) and Jbeta (13) primers were used in the PCR. Profiling relied on immunoSEQ multiplex PCR, and the TCRdb table lists in-frame clones only, not all of them. Among 90,000 or so clones listed, about three quarters were seen once. CDR1 is WNHNN and CDR2 is SYGVQD in the germline V gene (reference sequence). CDR3 length equals 12 residues. Trimming took 8 bases from V and 6 from J; bases not matched to a gene: 6. This receptor was identified in a male donor in good health and CMV-seropositive. This rearrangement joins TRBV10-1 to TRBJ1-1, with 7 bases fitting TRBD1. Sequencing was performed on PBMCs. This CDR3 reads CASVQGRSEAFF. In DNA, the CDR3 is TGCGCCAGCGTACAGGGGAGGTCTGAAGCTTTCTTT.